This TCR beta chain was sequenced during a study of T cells after yellow fever vaccination. CDR3 length equals 15 residues. Germline V gene data show CDR1 as SGHRS and CDR2 as YFSETQ. Trimming removed 0 bases at V and 12 bases at J, with 18 bases between. From the 5' RACE reads, TCRdb called clonotypes with MiXCR, one entry per CDR3 protein. The data contain roughly 310,000 distinct CDR3 sequences, about 8.7% of them seen just once; the ten biggest clones take up about 20%. This clonotype came up many times. The sequencing here drew on PBMCs, taken on the day of the first yellow fever vaccination. The origin of this receptor is a man in his late teens or twenties who received the YFV17D yellow fever vaccine. This chain links TRBV5-1 with TRBJ1-4; no clear D gene. The CDR3 spells CASSLVGPPLAELFF. CDR3 DNA sequence: TGCGCCAGCAGCTTGGTCGGCCCGCCGTTAGCGGAACTGTTTTTT. Combining the CDR3 with reference TRBV5-1 and TRBJ1-4 gives the whole variable domain KAGVTQTPRYLIKTRGQQVTLSCSPISGHRSVSWYQQTPGQGLQFLFEYFSETQRNKGNFPGRFSGRQFSNSRSEMNVSTLELGDSALYLCASSLVGPPLAELFFGSGTQLSVL.